This TCR beta chain stems from a study of cytomegalovirus exposure and HLA in healthy donors. Findings and caveats of the study: TCR beta V- and J-gene trimming, according to a later analysis, was linked to a missense DCLRE1C variant. Only CMV serostatus was available as immune exposure information. Later analysis showed TCR association rates varying by HLA locus, highest for DRB1 and lowest for HLA-C. It was reported that TCR beta sequences correctly inferred the HLA-A and HLA-B alleles for most subjects.

Remarks on this clone: Its antigen remains unidentified.

PCR was performed using 60 Vbeta and 13 Jbeta primers. Profiled with immunoSEQ multiplex PCR; TCRdb holds only in-frame clones, not every one. This table holds 99,000 or so clones, about 80% found once. The clonotype comes from a woman between 35 and 50 years old in good health and CMV-seronegative. The sequenced sample consisted of PBMCs.

CDR3 coding DNA: TGCGCCAGCAGCCTGGGAAGGACAGGGGTTCTCACTGAAGCTTTCTTT. Encoded protein: CASSLGRTGVLTEAFF. The chain employs TRBV4-1 and TRBJ1-1, with 9 bases aligning to TRBD1. This CDR3 has 16 amino acids. J was trimmed by 4 bases and V by 4 bases; bases with no gene match: 10. Germline assignment: CDR1 MGHRA and CDR2 YSYEKL.